This T cell receptor (beta chain) was captured in a study of regulatory T cells in long-lasting Graves disease. Findings and caveats of the study: Among persistent patients, a larger number of public clonotypes were shared (about 2,700) than among newly diagnosed patients (about 950). Accuracy was perhaps lowered by the small sample size. Persistent Graves' patients showed less TCR diversity than newly diagnosed ones.

This clonotype was detected ten times or more. No antigen is known for it. Researchers made TCR beta libraries by using iRepertoire HTBI primers and running Arm-PCR on CDR3 regions. TCRdb re-analysed the multiplex PCR reads in MiXCR, keeping a single row per CDR3 protein. The repertoire consists of around 360,000 distinct CDR3 sequences, with 15% to 20% occurring once and the leading ten covering 20% to 25%. Sample time point: newly diagnosed GD, antithyroid drugs for less than 3 months. RNA isolated from PBMCs was used to make the TCR library. The CDR3 sequence is 16 residues long. In germline, CDR1 is SGHRS, CDR2 YFSETQ. The V end was cut by 0 bases, the J end by 3 bases, with 13 bases between. These sequences were also reported in another study, on T cells in Graves' hyperthyroidism and ophthalmopathy. This second study notes: Ophthalmopathy stood apart from stable hyperthyroidism in a 13 V-J model.

The receptor was isolated from a woman between 18 and 30 years old with Graves disease. The rearrangement uses TRBV5-1 and TRBJ2-1, with a weak D call TRBD2 (6 bases). Source: peripheral blood mononuclear cells (PBMCs), taken at new diagnosis, from a patient treated with antithyroid drugs. CDR3 nucleotide sequence: TGCGCCAGCAGCTTGGGAGGGAGGACTGTCTACAATGAGCAGTTCTTC. Its protein product is CASSLGGRTVYNEQFF.